Sequencing of this TCR beta chain was carried out in a study of shared clonotypes between healthy human individuals. Into CD45RA+ naive and CD45RA-negative memory subsets, the CD4+ cells were split. V dropped 10 bases and J dropped 1 base, with 9 bases sitting between them. Per the germline V gene, CDR1 is MNHEY and CDR2 is SVGAGI. This CDR3 region has 12 residues. Data came from immunoSEQ multiplex PCR; TCRdb stores just in-frame clones and leaves some out. Of roughly 2.2 million clones in the sample, 80% to 95% were seen once. Sequenced sample: naive CD4+ T cells from PBMCs. Subset here: CD45RA+ positively selected. This receptor was obtained from a man aged 18 to 29 in good health. Some clones in this sample may be carry-over from other donors' samples. The chain joins TRBV6-5 to TRBJ2-3; possible D gene TRBD2, 6 bases. DNA for the CDR3: TGTGCCACTAGCGACGGCACAGATACGCAGTATTTT. This gives the protein CATSDGTDTQYF.